This is a list of T cell receptor beta chains from one sample in a study of T-cell reconstitution after alpha-beta-depleted transplantation in children. TCRdb reanalysed the PCR reads using MiXCR and keeps one entry per CDR3 protein. The profile shows 97,000 or so distinct CDR3 sequences, less than 6% of them singletons. The sample here was PBMCs, mostly from graft donor cells, taken 60 days after TCRalphabeta/CD19-depleted stem cell transplant. The receptor source for this set is a female patient under 10 years old who had a stem cell transplant for Fanconi anemia, so the T cells may come from the graft donor. Both conserved end residues are part of each CDR3. D genes are given only for firm matches. For some rows the clone size is stated as once, few or many, or as a class when expanded; others skip it.

v_gene: TRBV5-1
j_gene: TRBJ1-1
abundance: .
d_gene: .
CDR3nt: TGCGCCAGCAGCTTGGTGGGCAGGGAAGCTTTCTTT
CDR3aa: CASSLVGREAFF

v_gene: TRBV12-3/TRBV12-4
j_gene: TRBJ1-2
abundance: many
d_gene: .
CDR3nt: TGTGCCAGCAGTTTAAATAATCAGGGACACCTTAACTATGGCTACACCTTC
CDR3aa: CASSLNNQGHLNYGYTF

v_gene: TRBV20-1
j_gene: TRBJ1-2
abundance: few
d_gene: .
CDR3nt: TGCAGTGCTAGAGATGCTGGGGCGCACTATGGCTACACCTTC
CDR3aa: CSARDAGAHYGYTF

v_gene: TRBV7-2
j_gene: TRBJ2-3
abundance: many
d_gene: TRBD2
CDR3nt: TGTGCCAGCAGCTTAGGACTAGCGAGGGCAGATACGCAGTATTTT
CDR3aa: CASSLGLARADTQYF

v_gene: TRBV5-1
j_gene: TRBJ2-3
abundance: many
d_gene: .
CDR3nt: TGCGCCAGCAGCTTTTTGGCGGGACACACAGATACGCAGTATTTT
CDR3aa: CASSFLAGHTDTQYF

v_gene: TRBV12-3/TRBV12-4
j_gene: TRBJ2-7
abundance: many
d_gene: TRBD2
CDR3nt: TGTGCCAGCAGTTTTCTCGCGGGGGGGCCTCTTGAGCAGTACTTC
CDR3aa: CASSFLAGGPLEQYF

v_gene: TRBV21-1
j_gene: TRBJ1-2
abundance: .
d_gene: .
CDR3nt: TGTGCCAACAAACGGAGGGATTCTAACTATGGCTACACCTTC
CDR3aa: CANKRRDSNYGYTF

v_gene: TRBV9
j_gene: TRBJ2-6
abundance: .
d_gene: TRBD1
CDR3nt: TGTGCCAGCAGCGTAGCGCCGGGACAGGGTTACTCTGGGGCCAACGTCCTGACTTTC
CDR3aa: CASSVAPGQGYSGANVLTF

v_gene: TRBV9
j_gene: TRBJ2-2
abundance: many
d_gene: .
CDR3nt: TGTGCCAGCAGCGCTTGGACCAGCCTCACCGGGGAGCTGTTTTTT
CDR3aa: CASSAWTSLTGELFF

v_gene: TRBV7-9
j_gene: TRBJ2-1
abundance: many
d_gene: TRBD2
CDR3nt: TGTGCCAGCAGCCCAGCCCTAGCGGGAGGTCGGGTCTTC
CDR3aa: CASSPALAGGRVF

v_gene: TRBV6-5
j_gene: TRBJ1-1
abundance: few
d_gene: .
CDR3nt: TGTGCCAGCAGTTACTCGACCCCAGGGGAGGGAATGAACACTGAAGCTTTCTTT
CDR3aa: CASSYSTPGEGMNTEAFF

v_gene: TRBV5-1
j_gene: TRBJ1-5
abundance: many
d_gene: TRBD1
CDR3nt: TGCGCCAGCAGTCGGACAGGGGGCCTCAATCAGCCCCAGCATTTT
CDR3aa: CASSRTGGLNQPQHF

v_gene: TRBV6-2/TRBV6-3
j_gene: TRBJ2-5
abundance: .
d_gene: TRBD2
CDR3nt: TGTGCCAGCGGAAACCCATTTGGGAGGGTGGCCCAAGAGACCCAGTACTTC
CDR3aa: CASGNPFGRVAQETQYF

v_gene: TRBV7-2
j_gene: TRBJ2-5
abundance: many
d_gene: TRBD2
CDR3nt: TGTGCCAGCAGCTTACGCCTCCATCTAGCGGGGGGTTTAGAGACCCAGTACTTC
CDR3aa: CASSLRLHLAGGLETQYF

v_gene: TRBV5-1
j_gene: TRBJ2-7
abundance: many
d_gene: .
CDR3nt: TGCGCCAGCAGCTTGCTCGGGAGAAACTACGAGCAGTACTTC
CDR3aa: CASSLLGRNYEQYF

v_gene: TRBV3-1
j_gene: TRBJ1-6
abundance: many
d_gene: TRBD1
CDR3nt: TGTGCCAGCAGCCAAGATTCGGGACAGGGTGTATCTTCACCCCTCCACTTT
CDR3aa: CASSQDSGQGVSSPLHF

v_gene: TRBV28
j_gene: TRBJ2-2
abundance: .
d_gene: TRBD2
CDR3nt: TGTGCCAGCCAGGGACTAGTCTATTACGGGGAGCTGTTTTTT
CDR3aa: CASQGLVYYGELFF

v_gene: TRBV5-6
j_gene: TRBJ2-2
abundance: many
d_gene: TRBD2
CDR3nt: TGTGCCAGCAGCTTGCTCCTAGCGGGAATTAACACCGGGGAGCTGTTTTTT
CDR3aa: CASSLLLAGINTGELFF

v_gene: TRBV7-6
j_gene: TRBJ2-7
abundance: many
d_gene: TRBD1
CDR3nt: TGTGCCAGCAGCTTAAAAATCGGGACAGGGATTGAGCAGTACTTC
CDR3aa: CASSLKIGTGIEQYF

v_gene: TRBV7-9
j_gene: TRBJ2-7
abundance: .
d_gene: .
CDR3nt: TGTGCCAGCAATACCGATTATTTCTACGAGCAGTACTTC
CDR3aa: CASNTDYFYEQYF

v_gene: TRBV28
j_gene: TRBJ2-7
abundance: few
d_gene: TRBD1
CDR3nt: TGTGCCAGCAGTTTAGATCGCGGACAGGGAACCTACGAGCAGTACTTC
CDR3aa: CASSLDRGQGTYEQYF

v_gene: TRBV7-2
j_gene: TRBJ2-7
abundance: .
d_gene: .
CDR3nt: TGTGCCAGCAGCCTGCGACTAGGCGGGGACCCCTACGAGCAGTACTTC
CDR3aa: CASSLRLGGDPYEQYF

v_gene: TRBV27
j_gene: TRBJ2-2
abundance: many
d_gene: .
CDR3nt: TGTGCCAGCCGACCTGGGACAATGAACACCGGGGAGCTGTTTTTT
CDR3aa: CASRPGTMNTGELFF

v_gene: TRBV12-3/TRBV12-4
j_gene: TRBJ2-7
abundance: many
d_gene: .
CDR3nt: TGTGCCAGCAGTAACCCCGCTAGCGAGCAGTACTTC
CDR3aa: CASSNPASEQYF

v_gene: TRBV28
j_gene: TRBJ2-3
abundance: many
d_gene: TRBD2
CDR3nt: TGTGCCAGCAGTTGGAGCGGGGTGGCTGATACGCAGTATTTT
CDR3aa: CASSWSGVADTQYF

v_gene: TRBV11-1
j_gene: TRBJ2-1
abundance: .
d_gene: TRBD2
CDR3nt: TGTGCCAGCAGCTCTAGACTAGCGGGGGACAATCAGCAGTTCTTC
CDR3aa: CASSSRLAGDNQQFF

v_gene: TRBV18
j_gene: TRBJ1-2
abundance: few
d_gene: TRBD1
CDR3nt: TGTGCCAGCTCCGGACAGGGAGTCTATGGCTACACCTTC
CDR3aa: CASSGQGVYGYTF

v_gene: TRBV19
j_gene: TRBJ2-2
abundance: many
d_gene: .
CDR3nt: TGTGCCAGTAGTGCCGGGTACACCGGGGAGCTGTTTTTT
CDR3aa: CASSAGYTGELFF

v_gene: TRBV9
j_gene: TRBJ2-1
abundance: many
d_gene: .
CDR3nt: TGTGCCAGCAGCGTTCTTGGCTATGAGCAGTTCTTC
CDR3aa: CASSVLGYEQFF

v_gene: TRBV20-1
j_gene: TRBJ2-7
abundance: .
d_gene: TRBD2
CDR3nt: TGCAGTTCCGGGACTAGCGGCTTCTACGAGCAGTACTTC
CDR3aa: CSSGTSGFYEQYF